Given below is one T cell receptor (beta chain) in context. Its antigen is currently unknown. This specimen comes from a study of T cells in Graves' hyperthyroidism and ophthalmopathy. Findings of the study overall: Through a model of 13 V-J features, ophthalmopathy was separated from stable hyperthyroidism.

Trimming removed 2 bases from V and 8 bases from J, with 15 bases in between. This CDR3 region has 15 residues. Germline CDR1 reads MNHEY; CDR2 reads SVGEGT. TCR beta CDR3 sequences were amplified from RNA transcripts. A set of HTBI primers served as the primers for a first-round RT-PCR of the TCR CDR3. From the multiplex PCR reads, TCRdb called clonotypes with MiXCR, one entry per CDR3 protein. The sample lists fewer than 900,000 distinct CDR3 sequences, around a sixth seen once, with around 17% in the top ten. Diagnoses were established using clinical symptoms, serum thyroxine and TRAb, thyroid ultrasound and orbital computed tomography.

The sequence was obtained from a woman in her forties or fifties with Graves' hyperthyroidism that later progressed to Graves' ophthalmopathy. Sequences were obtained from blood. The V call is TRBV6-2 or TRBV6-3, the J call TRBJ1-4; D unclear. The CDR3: CASSYGQSEGEKLFF. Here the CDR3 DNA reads TGTGCCAGCAGTTACGGGCAGTCTGAAGGGGAAAAACTGTTTTTT.